This record looks at one T cell receptor beta chain sequence and its context. Antigen: not known. This sample is part of a study of T cells and copy number aberrations in small-cell lung cancer. Study-wide points: Tumors showed lower T-cell density, richness and clonality than adjacent lung, though density did not differ significantly. A small sample size limited this study; results need validation.

Here immunoSEQ multiplex PCR was the method, and the copy in TCRdb shows in-frame clones only, minus some. This sample has some 9,300 clones, with about 75% found just once. Each donor had smoking or heavy second-hand smoke exposure. The CDR3 is made up of 15 amino acids. From germline, CDR1 is SGHAT and CDR2 FQDESV (reference sequence). Trimming stripped 0 bases from V and 7 bases from J, with 13 bases between. Material: normal tissue next to the tumor. This chain connects TRBV11-1 to TRBJ2-1; weak D call: TRBD2 (5 bases). The clonotype comes from a man aged 55 to 70 with small cell lung cancer. The CDR3 region is CASSLAASFWNEQFF. In DNA, the CDR3 is TGTGCCAGCAGCTTAGCGGCTAGCTTCTGGAATGAGCAGTTCTTC.